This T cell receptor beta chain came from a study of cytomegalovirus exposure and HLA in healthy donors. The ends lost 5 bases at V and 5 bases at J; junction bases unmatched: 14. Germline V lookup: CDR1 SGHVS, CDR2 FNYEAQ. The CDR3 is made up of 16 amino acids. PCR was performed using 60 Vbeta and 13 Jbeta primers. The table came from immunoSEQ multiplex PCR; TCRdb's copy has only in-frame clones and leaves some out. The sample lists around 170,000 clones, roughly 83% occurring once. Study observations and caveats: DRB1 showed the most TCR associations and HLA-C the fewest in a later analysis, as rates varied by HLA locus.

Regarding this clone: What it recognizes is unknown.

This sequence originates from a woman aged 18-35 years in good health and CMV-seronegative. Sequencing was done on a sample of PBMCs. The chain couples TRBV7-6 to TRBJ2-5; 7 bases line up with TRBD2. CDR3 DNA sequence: TGTGCCAGCAGCAACATTCGAGCGGGGTCAAGGGAGACCCAGTACTTC. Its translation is CASSNIRAGSRETQYF.